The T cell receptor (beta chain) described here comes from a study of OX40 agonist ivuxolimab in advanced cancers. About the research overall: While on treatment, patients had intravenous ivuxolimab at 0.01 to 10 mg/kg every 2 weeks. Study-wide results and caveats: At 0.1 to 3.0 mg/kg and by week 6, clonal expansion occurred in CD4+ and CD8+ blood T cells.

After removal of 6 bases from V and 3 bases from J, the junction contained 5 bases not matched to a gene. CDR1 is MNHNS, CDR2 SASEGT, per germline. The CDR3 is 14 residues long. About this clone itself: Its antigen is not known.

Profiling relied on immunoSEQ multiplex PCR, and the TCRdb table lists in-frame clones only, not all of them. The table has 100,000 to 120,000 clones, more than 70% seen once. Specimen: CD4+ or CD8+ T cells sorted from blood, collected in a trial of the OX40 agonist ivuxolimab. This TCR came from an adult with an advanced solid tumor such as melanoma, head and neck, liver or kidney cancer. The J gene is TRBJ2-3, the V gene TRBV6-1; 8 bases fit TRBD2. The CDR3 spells CASSPGLVTDTQYF. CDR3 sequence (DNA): TGTGCCAGCAGCCCGGGACTAGTTACAGATACGCAGTATTTT.